This is a list of T cell receptor beta chains from one sample in a study of T-cell memory formation after mild COVID-19. TCRdb re-analysed the 5' RACE reads in MiXCR, keeping a single row per CDR3 protein. The sample holds fewer than 650,000 distinct CDR3 sequences, 15% to 20% seen once. Sequencing was carried out using PBMCs or a T cell subset sorted from them (not recorded which). The receptors were gathered from an adult woman who had mild COVID-19 (a few samples of this study predate the infection). Cell type and time point are not known. The CDR3 runs from the conserved cysteine through the conserved F or W. Each record gives: J gene, V gene, clone size, D gene, CDR3 DNA, CDR3 protein. D genes are given only for firm matches. Size is stated for part of the rows, as once, few or many counts, or as a class when the clone is expanded.

>TRBJ1-2|TRBV6-5|few|NA
TGTGCCAGCAGTTTAACAGGGAATGGCTACACCTTC
CASSLTGNGYTF
>TRBJ1-2|TRBV12-3/TRBV12-4|NA|NA
TGTGCCAGCAGTTTGACCCTTAACAGGGAACGCGGCTACACCTTC
CASSLTLNRERGYTF
>TRBJ1-5|TRBV19|few|TRBD1
TGTGCCAGTGGGGACAGAGGTCAGCCCCAGCATTTT
CASGDRGQPQHF
>TRBJ2-2|TRBV15|NA|NA
TGTGCCACCAGCAGATTTCCAAGCGCGAACACCGGGGAGCTGTTTTTT
CATSRFPSANTGELFF
>TRBJ2-3|TRBV7-9|NA|NA
TGTGCCAGCAGTCGCGGACGGGGCCCCACAGATACGCAGTATTTT
CASSRGRGPTDTQYF
>TRBJ1-6|TRBV7-9|NA|NA
TGTGCCAGCAGCCAATCCGGGGTTCGAAATTCACCCCTCCACTTT
CASSQSGVRNSPLHF
>TRBJ2-6|TRBV20-1|NA|NA
TGCAGTGCTAGAGCAGGGGACTCTGGGGCCAACGTCCTGACTTTC
CSARAGDSGANVLTF
>TRBJ1-6|TRBV7-8|few|TRBD1
TGTGCCAGCAGCCAGGGACAGGAACATTCACCCCTCCACTTT
CASSQGQEHSPLHF
>TRBJ1-2|TRBV12-3/TRBV12-4|few|NA
TGTGCCAGCAGTTTAGCGTCAGGCAACTATGGCTACACCTTC
CASSLASGNYGYTF
>TRBJ2-1|TRBV24-1|few|NA
TGTGCCACCAGCGGGATCGGGGGACCGGAGTTTAATGAGCAGTTCTTC
CATSGIGGPEFNEQFF
>TRBJ1-1|TRBV12-3/TRBV12-4|once|TRBD1
TGTGCCAGCAGTTTACTCCCGGGACAGGGTGGGAACACTGAAGCTTTCTTT
CASSLLPGQGGNTEAFF
>TRBJ2-1|TRBV5-1|few|NA
TGCGCCAGCAGCTTGGCCGGCCACCCCTACAATGAGCAGTTCTTC
CASSLAGHPYNEQFF
>TRBJ2-1|TRBV5-6|few|NA
TGTGCCAGCAGCTTGGCGTACGGGGCCAATGAGCAGTTCTTC
CASSLAYGANEQFF
>TRBJ2-2|TRBV5-5|NA|NA
TGTGCCAGCAGCTTGGGCCCTACGGTTAATACCGGGGAGCTGTTTTTT
CASSLGPTVNTGELFF
>TRBJ1-5|TRBV6-2/TRBV6-3|few|NA
TGTGCCAGCAGTTACTCGTCGGGGAGGAATCAGCCCCAGCATTTT
CASSYSSGRNQPQHF
>TRBJ2-4|TRBV11-2|many|NA
TGTGCCAGCAGCCACACTCCTCCGGGAGCCAAAAACATTCAGTACTTC
CASSHTPPGAKNIQYF
>TRBJ1-1|TRBV11-1|few|NA
TGTGCCAGCAGCCGACAGCAGGGTAACACTGAAGCTTTCTTT
CASSRQQGNTEAFF
>TRBJ1-2|TRBV5-5|few|TRBD1
TGTGCCAGCACTAAGGACAGGAACTATGGCTACACCTTC
CASTKDRNYGYTF
>TRBJ2-1|TRBV19|NA|TRBD1
TGTGCCAGTAGTACAACAGGGGCTGGTGAGCAGTTCTTC
CASSTTGAGEQFF
>TRBJ1-4|TRBV14|few|TRBD1
TGTGCCAGCAGCCGGGACAGTCATGAAAAACTGTTTTTT
CASSRDSHEKLFF
>TRBJ2-1|TRBV24-1|NA|NA
TGTGCCACCAGTGGGTGGGGCCAGCAAGCGGAGCAGTTCTTC
CATSGWGQQAEQFF
>TRBJ2-3|TRBV7-3|few|TRBD2
TGTGCCAGTTGGTCGACTAGCGGGGTTCGCACAGATACGCAGTATTTT
CASWSTSGVRTDTQYF
>TRBJ2-7|TRBV6-6|NA|NA
TGTGCCACCACTTTGGGGGCGACCTACGAGCAGTACTTC
CATTLGATYEQYF
>TRBJ2-3|TRBV20-1|NA|TRBD2
TGCAGTGCTGGGAGCGGGGGGTCAGATACGCAGTATTTT
CSAGSGGSDTQYF
>TRBJ2-1|TRBV7-9|few|NA
TGTGCCAGCAGCTTAGCGGCTTTGTCGGGGGCTGAGCAGTTCTTC
CASSLAALSGAEQFF
>TRBJ2-3|TRBV7-9|NA|NA
TGTGCCAGAAGTGGGGACTTCGAACGGGGAGATACGCAGTATTTT
CARSGDFERGDTQYF
>TRBJ2-3|TRBV10-3|few|NA
TGTGCCATCAGTGAGCCCCCGGTGGCGCGCACAGATACGCAGTATTTT
CAISEPPVARTDTQYF